This T cell receptor (beta chain) was documented in a study of blood T cell repertoires in COVID-19. This clone appeared once. The repertoire was sequenced with immunoSEQ multiplex PCR; TCRdb's copy has only in-frame clones and lacks some. The sample lists about 220,000 clones; 75% to 90% were seen once. CDR3 length equals 14 residues. Per germline, CDR1 KGHSH and CDR2 LQKENI. Germline trimming cut 2 bases from V and 7 bases from J; bases unmatched to any gene: 7. This receptor was obtained from a woman in her thirties who had recovered from COVID-19. This chain uses TRBV18 with TRBJ2-7, with TRBD1 matching over 8 bases. Sample: peripheral blood. The CDR3 reads CASSPGQGLREQYF. The DNA for the CDR3 is TGTGCCAGCTCACCAGGACAGGGTCTACGAGAGCAGTACTTC.